One sample yielded the 14 T cell receptor beta chains listed below, sequenced in a study of T-cell reconstitution after alpha-beta-depleted transplantation in children. Molecular barcoding with unique molecular identifiers was used for the TCRbeta library. One entry per CDR3 protein results from TCRdb running MiXCR on the PCR reads. The data show fewer than 700,000 distinct CDR3 sequences, 10% to 15% seen once. The input for sequencing was PBMCs, mostly from graft donor cells, taken 360 days after TCRalphabeta/CD19-depleted stem cell transplant. Receptor source: a male patient between 5 and 17 years old who had a stem cell transplant for acute myeloid leukemia, so the T cells may come from the graft donor.

This rearrangement joins TRBV29-1 to TRBJ2-1; D remains ambiguous. This CDR3 comprises 10 residues. The V and J ends lost 6 bases and 6 bases respectively, with 6 bases between them. Germline V gene lookup returns CDR1 SQVTM and CDR2 ANQGSEA. The CDR3 DNA sequence: TGCAGCGTGCGGATCAATGAGCAGTTCTTC. This gives the protein CSVRINEQFF.

This clonotype has just a few counts. The CDR3: CSARDRTSYEQYF. The CDR3 nucleotides are TGCAGTGCTAGAGATCGGACATCCTACGAGCAGTACTTC. The rearrangement joins TRBV20-1 to TRBJ2-7; D may be TRBD1 (5 bases). With 0 bases removed from V and 1 base from J, the gap between germline ends came to 7 bases. CDR1 is DFQATT and CDR2 is SNEGSKA in the germline V gene (reference sequence). There are 13 residues in the CDR3.

This clonotype came up many times. V usage is TRBV20-1 and J usage is TRBJ2-1; D is perhaps TRBD2 (6 bases). Germline V gene sequence: CDR1 DFQATT, CDR2 SNEGSKA (reference sequence). V lost 0 bases to trimming and J lost 6 bases, with 15 bases between them. The CDR3 sequence is 15 residues long. CDR3: CSAREGGLWSNEQFF. The CDR3 DNA sequence: TGCAGTGCTAGAGAGGGAGGATTATGGAGCAATGAGCAGTTCTTC.

The table lists this clonotype with many counts. The V gene is TRBV10-3, the J gene TRBJ2-7, with 8 nucleotides matching TRBD1. This CDR3 region has 13 residues. Germline V CDR1 and CDR2: ENHRY, SYGVKD. Unmatched junction bases numbered 2, after V lost 4 bases and J lost 3 bases. CDR3: CAISGQGIYEQYF. As DNA, the CDR3 is TGTGCCATCAGTGGACAGGGGATCTACGAGCAGTACTTC.

This clonotype was counted between two and nine times. J is TRBJ2-2 and V is TRBV5-1; 8 bases map to TRBD1. The CDR3 runs 20 residues. Germline CDR1 SGHRS, CDR2 YFSETQ. V was pared by 0 bases and J by 6 bases, with 19 bases of the junction left unmatched. This chain's CDR3 is CASSLAGRQGSSVVSGELFF. The CDR3 DNA reads TGCGCCAGCAGCTTGGCCGGCAGACAGGGGTCTAGCGTTGTCTCCGGGGAGCTGTTTTTT.

The CDR3 loop is CASSLSGRADEQFF. The CDR3 bases are TGTGCCAGCAGCCTTAGCGGGAGGGCCGATGAGCAGTTCTTC. The V call is TRBV7-9, the J call TRBJ2-1, with TRBD2 identical over 11 bases. Trimming cost V 5 bases and J 8 bases; bases outside gene matches: 5. Germline values: CDR1 SEHNR, CDR2 FQNEAQ (reference sequence). The CDR3 loop spans 14 amino acids.

This CDR3 reads CAWVHADTQYF. For the CDR3, the DNA is TGTGCCTGGGTTCACGCAGATACGCAGTATTTT. V usage is TRBV30 and J usage is TRBJ2-3, with unresolved D. The CDR3 runs 11 residues. V lost 5 bases to trimming and J lost 4 bases, with 7 bases between them. Germline CDR1 reads GTSNPN; CDR2 reads SVGIG (reference sequence).

This clonotype was observed at least ten times. V gene TRBV6-5 combines with J gene TRBJ2-6; 7 nucleotides match TRBD1. The CDR3 has 15 amino acids. Germline CDR1 is MNHEY and CDR2 is SVGAGI. With 2 bases clipped from V and 3 bases from J, the junction kept 1 base outside the gene matches. CDR3 loop: CASSYRGRGANVLTF. The CDR3, as DNA: TGTGCCAGCAGTTACAGGGGGCGTGGGGCCAACGTCCTGACTTTC.

This clonotype was counted only a few times. V and J are TRBV7-3 and TRBJ2-2; D unclear. Trimming took off 1 base at V and 7 bases at J, with 4 bases between the two ends. This CDR3 has 12 amino acids. CDR1 and CDR2 (germline): SGHTA, FQGTGA. The CDR3 is CASSLKLGELFF. As DNA, the CDR3 is TGTGCCAGCAGCTTAAAGCTCGGGGAGCTGTTTTTT.

This clonotype has a count of ten or more. The chain combines TRBV12-3 or TRBV12-4 with TRBJ2-2, with D hard to call. This CDR3 is built from 13 residues. Trimming removed 0 bases at V and 10 bases at J, with 9 bases between. The CDR3 sequence is CASSLAQALELFF. The CDR3 DNA is TGTGCCAGCAGTTTAGCCCAGGCTCTGGAGCTGTTTTTT.

This clonotype was recorded at least ten times. The chain joins TRBV12-3 or TRBV12-4 to TRBJ2-2; tentative D call: TRBD1 (6 bases). The CDR3 spans 18 residues. V lost 3 bases and J lost 0, with 17 bases in between. This CDR3 reads CASSFGRGSNANTGELFF. CDR3 DNA: TGTGCCAGCAGTTTTGGCAGGGGTTCGAACGCGAACACCGGGGAGCTGTTTTTT.

The chain carries TRBV5-1 and TRBJ2-5, with D possibly matching TRBD2 (6 bases). The CDR3 is made up of 14 amino acids. V gave up 4 bases and J gave up 5 bases, with 15 bases separating them. The germline V gene has CDR1 SGHRS and CDR2 YFSETQ. CDR3 nucleotide sequence: TGCGCCAGCAGCGTCGGGACTTGGGGGGAGACCCAGTACTTC. Translation: CASSVGTWGETQYF.

The CDR3 bases are TGTGCCACCAGCAGAGATTCCGGGCAGGGGTACGAGCAGTACTTC. It yields the protein CATSRDSGQGYEQYF. V is TRBV15 and J is TRBJ2-7, with TRBD1 as a possible D gene (6 bases). The CDR3 extends over 15 amino acids. Germline assignment: CDR1 LNHNV and CDR2 YYDKDF (reference sequence). V was cut by 0 bases and J by 4 bases, with 13 bases left in between.

The V gene is TRBV5-1, the J gene TRBJ2-1, with D perhaps matching TRBD1 (6 bases). The V end was cut by 7 bases, the J end by 5 bases, with 16 bases between. Germline V lookup: CDR1 SGHRS, CDR2 YFSETQ. The CDR3 runs 14 residues. The CDR3 bases are TGCGCCAGCCTTGTGGACAGCACCAACAATGAGCAGTTCTTC. Translation gives CASLVDSTNNEQFF.